This record covers a single TCR beta chain. These data originate in a study of monozygotic twins with inflammatory bowel disease. Reprocessing the 5' RACE reads, TCRdb reports a single entry for every CDR3 protein and omits DNA. The sample has 400,000 or so distinct CDR3 sequences. Germline assignment: CDR1 KGHSH and CDR2 LQKENI. This CDR3 contains 16 residues. Sequenced input: blood. This rearrangement joins TRBV18 to TRBJ2-4; TCRdb returns TRBD2, unconfirmable since there is no DNA. The receptor was derived from a human donor with ulcerative colitis or Crohn's disease, or a healthy co-twin of an affected twin (not recorded which). The CDR3 protein is CASSPPYSGIKNIQYF.